This T cell receptor beta chain was retrieved from a study of blood T cell repertoires in COVID-19. Study at large: From the United States, Italy and Spain came samples of acute and convalescent COVID-19.

Study processing details: Amplification from reference gene primers served as the basis for estimated nucleated cell counts. TCRdb keeps only in-frame clones here, not all; method: immunoSEQ multiplex PCR. The V and J calls and clone size come from that table; D and trimming were worked out from the DNA. The sample has over 70,000 clones, about 91% seen once. The CDR3 is 15 amino acids. The junction had 6 bases not matched to a gene; V was cut back by 5 bases and J by 2 bases. CDR1 is LNHDA, CDR2 SQIVND, per germline (reference sequence). The specimen sequenced was peripheral blood. The TCR sequence derives from a woman older than 75 with acute or convalescent COVID-19. The chain couples TRBV19 to TRBJ2-5; 9 nucleotides align to TRBD1. CDR3 residues: CASSETGGRQETQYF. The DNA of the CDR3 is TGTGCCAGTAGTGAGACAGGGGGTCGGCAAGAGACCCAGTACTTC.